This T cell receptor beta chain was identified in a study of naive and memory T cell subsets. From germline, CDR1 is SNHLY and CDR2 FYNNEI. The V end lost 7 bases, the J end lost 0 bases, and 7 bases lay between the germline ends. The CDR3 is made up of 13 amino acids. Sequential positive selection took CD4 T cells first, then CD8 T cells. Two oligonucleotides, mixed equimolar, formed the beta constant-region primer covering TRBC1 and TRBC2. Ligated cDNA was amplified by four rounds of PCR with nested alpha and beta constant-region primers and SP2. From the UMI-ligation and nested PCR reads, TCRdb called clonotypes with MiXCR, one entry per CDR3 protein. Among about 120,000 distinct CDR3 sequences, just over 35% were seen once, and the ten largest hold more than 0.8%. This clonotype was recorded once.

The V and J genes are TRBV2 and TRBJ1-5; D gene unclear. What was sequenced was central memory CD4+ T cells from blood. The receptor was isolated from a human donor in good health. CDR3 region: CASKENSNQPQHF. The CDR3 bases are TGTGCCAGCAAGGAGAATAGCAATCAGCCCCAGCATTTT.